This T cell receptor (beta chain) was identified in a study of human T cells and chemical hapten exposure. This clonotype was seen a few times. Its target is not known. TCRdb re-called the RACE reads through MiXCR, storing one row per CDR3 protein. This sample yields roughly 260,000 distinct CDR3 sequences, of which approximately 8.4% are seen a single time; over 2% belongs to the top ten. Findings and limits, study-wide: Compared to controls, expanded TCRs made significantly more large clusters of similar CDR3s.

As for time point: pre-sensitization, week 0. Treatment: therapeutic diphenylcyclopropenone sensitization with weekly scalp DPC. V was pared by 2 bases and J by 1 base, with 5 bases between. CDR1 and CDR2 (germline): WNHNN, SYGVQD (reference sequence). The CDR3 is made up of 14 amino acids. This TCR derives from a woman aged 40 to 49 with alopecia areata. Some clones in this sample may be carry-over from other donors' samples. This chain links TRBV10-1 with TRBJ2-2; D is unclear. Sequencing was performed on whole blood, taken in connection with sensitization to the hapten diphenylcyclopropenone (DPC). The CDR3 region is CASSEAWNTGELFF. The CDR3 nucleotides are TGCGCCAGCAGTGAGGCCTGGAACACCGGGGAGCTGTTTTTT.